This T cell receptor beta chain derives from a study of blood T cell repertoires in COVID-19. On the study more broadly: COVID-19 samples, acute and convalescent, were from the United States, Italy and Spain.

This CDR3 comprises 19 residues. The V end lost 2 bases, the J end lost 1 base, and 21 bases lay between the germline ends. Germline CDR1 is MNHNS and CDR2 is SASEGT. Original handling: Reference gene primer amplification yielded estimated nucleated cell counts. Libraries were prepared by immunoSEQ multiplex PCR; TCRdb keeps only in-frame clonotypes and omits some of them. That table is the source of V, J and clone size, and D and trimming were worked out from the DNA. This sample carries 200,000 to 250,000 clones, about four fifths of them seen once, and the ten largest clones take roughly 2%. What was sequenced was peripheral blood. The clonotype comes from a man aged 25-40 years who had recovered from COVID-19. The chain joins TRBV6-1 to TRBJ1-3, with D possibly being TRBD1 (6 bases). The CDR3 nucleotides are TGTGCCAGCAGTGAATTTCCTGTGGCAGGGGCCAGATCTGGAAACACCATATATTTT. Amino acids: CASSEFPVAGARSGNTIYF.